This T cell receptor (beta chain) was observed in a study of blood T cell repertoires in COVID-19. About the research overall: The samples span acute and convalescent COVID-19 from the United States, Italy and Spain. From T cells, B-cell-depleted T cells, or PBMCs came the material, which was cDNA or gDNA.

Cohorts were based on clinical histories the participants reported. Source study methods: Amplifying reference gene primers gave estimates of nucleated cell counts. Using immunoSEQ multiplex PCR, the repertoire was profiled, and TCRdb retains in-frame clones only, with some absent. V and J calls and clone size follow that table, whereas D and trimming were derived from the DNA. The profile shows about 210,000 clones, around 88% of them singletons. The germline V and J ends were trimmed by 4 bases and 1 base, with 10 bases remaining between them. Germline CDR1 is LGHDT and CDR2 is YNNKEL (reference sequence). This CDR3 has 14 residues.

Sequencing was done on a sample of PBMCs or T cells enriched from blood (not recorded which). The receptor was derived from a woman aged 25 to 45 who had been exposed to COVID-19. J is TRBJ1-1 and V is TRBV3-1 (or the pseudogene TRBV3-2), with D possibly being TRBD1 (6 bases). The CDR3 nucleotides read TGTGCCAGCAGCCTGTTGGGACAGAACACTGAAGCTTTCTTT. Residues: CASSLLGQNTEAFF.